The 17 T cell receptor beta chains below all came from one sample that was sequenced in a study of cytomegalovirus exposure and HLA in healthy donors. A multiplex PCR was run with 60 Vbeta primers and 13 Jbeta primers. TCRdb's copy holds only in-frame clones and misses some; the assay was immunoSEQ multiplex PCR. This sample's clone table lists about 200,000 clones. What was sequenced was PBMCs. Every receptor here comes from a man aged 25-45 years in good health and CMV-seronegative.

This rearrangement joins TRBV10-1 to TRBJ2-1; TRBD2 is a possible D gene (5 bases). The CDR3 consists of 15 residues. Germline V gene lookup returns CDR1 WNHNN and CDR2 SYGVQD (reference sequence). V lost 5 bases, J lost 4 bases, and 15 bases lay in between. CDR3: CASSSVERMYNEQFF. In nucleotides, the CDR3 is TGCGCCAGCAGTTCGGTCGAGCGGATGTACAATGAGCAGTTCTTC.

A note on this clone: Other nucleotide sequences in the sample specify the same CDR3. The CDR3, as DNA: TGCGCCAGCAGCCGGGACAGTTTCAATCAGCCCCAGCATTTT. It translates to CASSRDSFNQPQHF. This chain joins TRBV4-1 and TRBJ1-5; 7 nucleotides line up with TRBD1. The CDR3 spans 14 residues. Germline lookup yields CDR1 MGHRA and CDR2 YSYEKL. V lost 4 bases, J lost 3 bases, and 3 bases stayed unmatched.

The chain is built from TRBV5-1 and TRBJ1-4; 10 positions match TRBD1. Germline assignment: CDR1 SGHRS and CDR2 YFSETQ. The CDR3 has 15 residues. V trimming: 4 bases; J trimming: 7 bases; junction bases outside the gene matches: 7. The CDR3 coding sequence is TGCGCCAGCAGCGGGCCCCGGGACAGGGGTGAAAAACTGTTTTTT. The encoded protein is CASSGPRDRGEKLFF.

CDR3 bases: TGTGCCAGCAGTGATCTTGGGACACTCAGTGACAATGAGCAGTTCTTC. Translating gives CASSDLGTLSDNEQFF. The chain joins TRBV2 to TRBJ2-1; weak D call: TRBD1 (6 bases). This CDR3 comprises 16 residues. Germline CDR1 reads SNHLY; CDR2 reads FYNNEI. The V gene lost 3 bases and the J gene lost 5 bases, with 17 bases spanning the gap. The full variable domain, with the rest looked up from reference TRBV2 and TRBJ2-1, is EPEVTQTPSHQVTQMGQEVILRCVPISNHLYFYWYRQILGQKVEFLVSFYNNEISEKSEIFDDQFSVERPDGSNFTLKIRSTKLEDSAMYFCASSDLGTLSDNEQFFGPGTRLTVL.

The rearrangement uses TRBV5-6 and TRBJ2-7; TRBD2 aligns across 7 bases. The germline V gene has CDR1 SGHDT and CDR2 YYEEEE. V was pared by 5 bases and J by 3 bases, with 5 bases of the junction left unmatched. The length of the CDR3 is 13 residues. Written as DNA, the CDR3 is TGTGCCAGCAGTCCCGGGAGGTTCTACGAGCAGTACTTC. It yields the protein CASSPGRFYEQYF.

V gene TRBV28 combines with J gene TRBJ1-5; maybe TRBD1 (5 bases). V was cut by 8 bases and J by 5 bases, with 28 bases left in between. CDR3 size: 18 residues. The germline V gene has CDR1 MDHEN and CDR2 SYDVKM. The CDR3, as DNA: TGTGCCAGCTACGGGGGGTCAACAGGACATTATAGGCATCAGCCCCAGCATTTT. Protein sequence: CASYGGSTGHYRHQPQHF.

This sequence joins TRBV10-3 and TRBJ1-2, with TRBD1 matching over 7 bases. The ends lost 9 bases at V and 2 bases at J; junction bases unmatched: 0. Germline V gene data show CDR1 as ENHRY and CDR2 as SYGVKD. This CDR3 is built from 11 residues. CDR3 protein: CAMGQNYGYTF. For the CDR3, the DNA is TGTGCCATGGGACAGAACTATGGCTACACCTTC.

A remark on this clone: Additional DNA sequences in this sample encode the identical CDR3. The chain carries TRBV5-1 and TRBJ1-1, with TRBD1 matching over 11 bases. This CDR3 has 15 amino acids. Germline CDR1 is SGHRS and CDR2 is YFSETQ. J lost 5 bases, V lost 0 bases, and 3 bases had no gene match. Here the CDR3 reads CASSLGGQGGTEAFF. The CDR3 DNA sequence: TGCGCCAGCAGCTTGGGGGGACAGGGGGGAACTGAAGCTTTCTTT.

The chain recombines TRBV11-2 with TRBJ2-1; 7 bases map to TRBD1. The germline V gene encodes CDR1 SGHAT and CDR2 FQNNGV. Trimming cost V 6 bases and J 9 bases; bases outside gene matches: 14. The CDR3 totals 15 residues. CDR3 sequence: CASRKPGQKDSEQFF. DNA for the CDR3: TGTGCCAGCAGAAAGCCGGGACAGAAGGACAGTGAGCAGTTCTTC.

Points on this clone: The sample contains more than one DNA sequence encoding this CDR3. The chain is built from TRBV6-5 and TRBJ1-2; 7 positions agree with TRBD1. The V and J ends lost 0 bases and 2 bases, in that order; junction bases with no gene match: 3. CDR3 length: 15 amino acids. Germline V gene lookup returns CDR1 MNHEY and CDR2 SVGAGI. Written as DNA, the CDR3 is TGTGCCAGCAGTTACTCCCCGACAGGGAACTATGGCTACACCTTC. Its protein is CASSYSPTGNYGYTF.

CDR3 sequence: CASSRRTGPQETQYF. DNA of the CDR3: TGTGCCAGCAGCAGAAGGACAGGGCCACAAGAGACCCAGTACTTC. The V call is TRBV9, the J call TRBJ2-5; 8 nucleotides agree with TRBD1. The J segment lost 2 bases and the V segment lost 4 bases, leaving 7 bases of the junction unmatched. CDR1 and CDR2 from the germline V gene are SGDLS and YYNGEE. The CDR3 has 15 amino acids.

This chain links TRBV10-3 with TRBJ1-4, with TRBD1 matching over 8 bases. CDR1 ENHRY and CDR2 SYGVKD come from the germline V gene. The CDR3 covers 14 residues. The ends lost 6 bases at V and 5 bases at J; junction bases unmatched: 5. This chain's CDR3 is CAISPGQENEKLFF. In DNA, the CDR3 is TGTGCCATCAGCCCGGGACAGGAAAATGAAAAACTGTTTTTT.

The chain is built from TRBV30 and TRBJ2-5; D might be TRBD1 or TRBD2, each matching 5 bases. Gene TRBJ2-7 matches the end of the DNA better, so the J call may be wrong. The CDR3 length is 17 residues. The germline V gene has CDR1 GTSNPN and CDR2 SVGIG (reference sequence). The CDR3 DNA reads as TGTGCCTGGAGTGTATTACTTCGGGCACATGGGGGCTACGAGCAGTACTTC. It is translated as CAWSVLLRAHGGYEQYF.

This sequence joins TRBV27 and TRBJ2-7, with 9 bases fitting TRBD1. V dropped 6 bases and J dropped 0; count of bases not matched to a gene: 6. The V gene's germline CDR1 is MNHEY and CDR2 SMNVEV (reference sequence). The CDR3 is 15 amino acids. In DNA, the CDR3 is TGTGCCAGCAGCCGGACAGGGGTAAGCTCCTACGAGCAGTACTTC. This translates into CASSRTGVSSYEQYF.

Concerning this clone itself: Other DNA sequences in this sample translate to the same CDR3. The chain carries TRBV9 and TRBJ2-7; TRBD1 matches at 7 bases. The V gene's germline CDR1 is SGDLS and CDR2 YYNGEE. The CDR3 is 14 residues long. J lost 2 bases, V lost 0 bases, and 2 bases had no gene match. The CDR3 DNA is TGTGCCAGCAGCGTAGGTACAGGGGCCTACGAGCAGTACTTC. Translation gives CASSVGTGAYEQYF.

The genes are TRBV5-1 and TRBJ1-5; D remains unclear. CDR3 length: 15 residues. With 1 base removed from V and 0 bases from J, the gap between germline ends came to 8 bases. Per the germline V gene, CDR1 is SGHRS and CDR2 is YFSETQ. CDR3 region: CASSLSGGSNQPQHF. CDR3 nucleotides: TGCGCCAGCAGCTTGTCTGGAGGTAGCAATCAGCCCCAGCATTTT.

This chain links TRBV19 with TRBJ2-5; 11 bases are a match to TRBD2. The germline V gene has CDR1 LNHDA and CDR2 SQIVND (reference sequence). V was pared by 2 bases and J by 3 bases, with 5 bases of the junction left unmatched. This CDR3 has 16 amino acids. CDR3 sequence reads: CASSIRLAGKKETQYF. DNA of the CDR3: TGTGCCAGTAGTATACGACTAGCGGGGAAAAAAGAGACCCAGTACTTC.